These T cell receptor beta chains were read from a single sample in a study of regulatory T cells in long-lasting Graves disease. MiXCR was run by TCRdb on the multiplex PCR reads, yielding one entry per CDR3 protein. The sample holds over 350,000 distinct CDR3 sequences, roughly 15% seen once. These data were likewise used in another study, on T cells in Graves' hyperthyroidism and ophthalmopathy.

The sample was peripheral blood mononuclear cells (PBMCs), taken at new diagnosis, from a patient treated with antithyroid drugs. These receptors all come from a woman aged 50 to 60 with Graves disease. CDR3s include the opening cysteine and the closing phenylalanine or tryptophan. A D gene is named only where the DNA matches it firmly. Where a row states a size, it is once, few, many or the class of an expanded clone; other rows omit it.

>TRBV7-3|.|.|TRBJ2-7
CASSPRGGSRTYEQYF
TGTGCCAGCAGCCCCAGGGGGGGGAGTAGGACCTACGAGCAGTACTTC
>TRBV7-2|many|.|TRBJ1-6
CASSFYRDYNSPLHF
TGTGCCAGCAGCTTCTACAGGGACTATAATTCACCCCTCCACTTT
>TRBV19|many|TRBD1|TRBJ2-3
CASMRIFGTGVTDTQYF
TGTGCCAGTATGAGGATCTTCGGGACAGGGGTCACAGATACGCAGTATTTT
>TRBV6-5|many|.|TRBJ1-2
CASSYLGTDGYTF
TGTGCCAGCAGTTACCTCGGGACGGATGGCTACACCTTC
>TRBV20-1|many|TRBD2|TRBJ2-7
CSAISLAEKYEQYF
TGCAGTGCTATTAGCCTAGCGGAGAAGTACGAGCAGTACTTC
>TRBV19|.|.|TRBJ2-1
CASSIVGGITYNEQFF
TGTGCCAGTAGTATAGTCGGCGGGATCACCTACAATGAGCAGTTCTTC
>TRBV4-1|few|.|TRBJ1-2
CASSQGAGPMYGYTF
TGCGCCAGCAGCCAAGGGGCAGGGCCAATGTATGGCTACACCTTC
>TRBV4-1|many|.|TRBJ2-7
CASSQAAAYEQYF
TGCGCCAGCAGCCAAGCCGCAGCCTACGAGCAGTACTTC
>TRBV28|.|.|TRBJ2-7
CASSLGRNSYEQHF
TGTGCCAGCAGTCTGGGGAGGAACTCCTACGAGCAGCACTTC
>TRBV12-3/TRBV12-4|many|TRBD1|TRBJ2-7
CASSSPRQGAGPYEQYF
TGTGCCAGCAGTTCCCCGAGACAGGGGGCCGGTCCCTACGAGCAGTACTTC
>TRBV5-8|few|TRBD2|TRBJ2-1
CASSLVPAGDNEQFF
TGTGCCAGCAGCTTGGTGCCAGCGGGAGACAATGAGCAGTTCTTC
>TRBV28|many|TRBD2|TRBJ2-3
CASSSGLAGADTQYF
TGTGCCAGCAGTTCCGGACTAGCGGGAGCAGATACGCAGTATTTT
>TRBV18|few|.|TRBJ1-5
CASSPQQGNNQPQHF
TGTGCCAGCTCACCACAACAGGGTAACAATCAGCCCCAGCATTTT
>TRBV5-1|.|TRBD1|TRBJ2-7
CASSADRDEQYF
TGCGCCAGCAGCGCAGACAGGGACGAGCAGTACTTC
>TRBV6-1|many|.|TRBJ2-7
CATLRDSFPYEQYF
TGTGCCACGTTACGGGACTCCTTCCCCTACGAGCAGTACTTC